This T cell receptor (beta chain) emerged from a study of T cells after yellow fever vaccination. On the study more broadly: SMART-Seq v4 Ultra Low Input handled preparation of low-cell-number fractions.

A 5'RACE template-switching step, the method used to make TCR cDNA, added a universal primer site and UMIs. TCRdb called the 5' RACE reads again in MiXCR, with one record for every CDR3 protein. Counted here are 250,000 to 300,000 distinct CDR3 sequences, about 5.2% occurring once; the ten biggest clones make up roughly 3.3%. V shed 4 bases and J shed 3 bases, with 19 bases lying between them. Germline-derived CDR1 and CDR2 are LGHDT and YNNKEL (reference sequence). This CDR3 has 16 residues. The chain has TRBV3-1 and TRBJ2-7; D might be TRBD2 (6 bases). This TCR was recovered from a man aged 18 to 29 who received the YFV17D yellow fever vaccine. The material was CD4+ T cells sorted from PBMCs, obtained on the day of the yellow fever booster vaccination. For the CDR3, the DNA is TGTGCCAGCAGCCTACGTGCCCCCAGGGAGGTCTACGAGCAGTACGTC. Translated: CASSLRAPREVYEQYV.